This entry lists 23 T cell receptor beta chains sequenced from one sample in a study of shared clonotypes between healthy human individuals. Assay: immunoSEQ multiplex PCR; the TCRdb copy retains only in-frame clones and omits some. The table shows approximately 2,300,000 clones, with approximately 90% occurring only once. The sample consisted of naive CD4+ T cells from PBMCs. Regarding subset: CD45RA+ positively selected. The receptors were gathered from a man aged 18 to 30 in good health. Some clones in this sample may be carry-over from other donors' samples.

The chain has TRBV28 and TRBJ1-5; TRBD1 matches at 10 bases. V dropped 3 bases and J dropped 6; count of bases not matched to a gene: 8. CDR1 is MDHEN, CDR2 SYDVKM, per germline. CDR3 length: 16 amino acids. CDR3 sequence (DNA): TGTGCCAGCAGTTTGTCCGGGACAGGGGTAGGTCAGCCCCAGCATTTT. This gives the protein CASSLSGTGVGQPQHF. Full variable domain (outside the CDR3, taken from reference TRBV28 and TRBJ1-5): DVKVTQSSRYLVKRTGEKVFLECVQDMDHENMFWYRQDPGLGLRLIYFSYDVKMKEKGDIPEGYSVSREKKERFSLILESASTNQTSMYLCASSLSGTGVGQPQHFGDGTRLSIL.

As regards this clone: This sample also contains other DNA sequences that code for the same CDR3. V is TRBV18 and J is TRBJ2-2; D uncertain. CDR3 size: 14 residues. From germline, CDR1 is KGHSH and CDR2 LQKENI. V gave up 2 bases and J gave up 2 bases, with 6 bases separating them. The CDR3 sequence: CASSPTVNTGELFF. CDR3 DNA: TGTGCCAGCTCACCAACAGTAAACACCGGGGAGCTGTTTTTT.

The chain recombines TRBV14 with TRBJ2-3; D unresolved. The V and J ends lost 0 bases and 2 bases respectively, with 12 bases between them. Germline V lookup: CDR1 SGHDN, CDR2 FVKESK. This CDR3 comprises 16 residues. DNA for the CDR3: TGTGCCAGCAGCCAAGATCTAAGGACCCACACAGATACGCAGTATTTT. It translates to CASSQDLRTHTDTQYF.

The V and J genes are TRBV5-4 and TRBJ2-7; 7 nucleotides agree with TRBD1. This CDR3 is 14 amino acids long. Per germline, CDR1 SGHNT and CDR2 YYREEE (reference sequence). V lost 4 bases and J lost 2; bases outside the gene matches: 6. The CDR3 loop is CASSPTGQTYEQYF. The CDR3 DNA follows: TGTGCCAGCAGCCCGACAGGGCAAACCTACGAGCAGTACTTC. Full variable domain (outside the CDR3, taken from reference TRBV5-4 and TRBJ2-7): ETGVTQSPTHLIKTRGQQVTLRCSSQSGHNTVSWYQQALGQGPQFIFQYYREEENGRGNFPPRFSGLQFPNYSSELNVNALELDDSALYLCASSPTGQTYEQYFGPGTRLTVT.

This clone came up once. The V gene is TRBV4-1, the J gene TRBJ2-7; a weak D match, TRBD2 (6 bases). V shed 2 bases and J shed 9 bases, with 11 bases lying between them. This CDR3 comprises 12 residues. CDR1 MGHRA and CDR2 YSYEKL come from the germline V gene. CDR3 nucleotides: TGCGCCAGCAGCCAAATTGGGGGACTGCAGTACTTC. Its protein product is CASSQIGGLQYF.

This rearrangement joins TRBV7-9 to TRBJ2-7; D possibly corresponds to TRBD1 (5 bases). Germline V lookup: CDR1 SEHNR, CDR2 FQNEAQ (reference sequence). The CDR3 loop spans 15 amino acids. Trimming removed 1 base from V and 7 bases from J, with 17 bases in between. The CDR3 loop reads CASSLVSSAGQEQYF. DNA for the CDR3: TGTGCCAGCAGCTTAGTATCCTCGGCAGGGCAGGAGCAGTACTTC.

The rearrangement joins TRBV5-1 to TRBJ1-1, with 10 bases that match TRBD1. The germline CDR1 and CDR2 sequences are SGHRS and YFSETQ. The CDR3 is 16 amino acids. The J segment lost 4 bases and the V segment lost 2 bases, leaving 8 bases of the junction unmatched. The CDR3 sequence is CASSFKQGQGSTEAFF. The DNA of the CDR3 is TGCGCCAGCAGCTTTAAACAGGGACAGGGGTCCACTGAAGCTTTCTTT.

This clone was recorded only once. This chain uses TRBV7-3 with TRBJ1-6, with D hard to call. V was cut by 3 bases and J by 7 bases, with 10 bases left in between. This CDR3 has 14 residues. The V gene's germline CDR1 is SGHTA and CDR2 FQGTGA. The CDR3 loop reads CASSFGGLNSPLHF. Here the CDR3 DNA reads TGTGCCAGCAGCTTTGGAGGATTGAATTCACCCCTCCACTTT.

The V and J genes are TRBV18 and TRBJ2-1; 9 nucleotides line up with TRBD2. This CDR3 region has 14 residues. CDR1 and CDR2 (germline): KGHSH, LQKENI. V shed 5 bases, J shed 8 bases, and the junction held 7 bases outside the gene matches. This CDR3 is CASSNHSGSYEQFF. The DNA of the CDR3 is TGTGCCAGCTCAAACCATAGCGGGAGCTATGAGCAGTTCTTC.

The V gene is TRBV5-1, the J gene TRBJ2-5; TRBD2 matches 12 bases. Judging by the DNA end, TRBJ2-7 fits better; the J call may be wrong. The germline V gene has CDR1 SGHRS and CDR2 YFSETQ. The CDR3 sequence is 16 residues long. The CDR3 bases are TGCGCCAGCAGCCCGCTCCTGACTAGCGGGAGCTACGAGCAGTACTTC. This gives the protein CASSPLLTSGSYEQYF.

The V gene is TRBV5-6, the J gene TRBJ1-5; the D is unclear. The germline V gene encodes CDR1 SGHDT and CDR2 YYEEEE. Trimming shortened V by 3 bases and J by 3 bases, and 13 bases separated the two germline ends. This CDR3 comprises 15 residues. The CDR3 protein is CASSSWVGNNQPQHF. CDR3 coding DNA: TGTGCCAGCAGCTCCTGGGTTGGAAACAATCAGCCCCAGCATTTT.

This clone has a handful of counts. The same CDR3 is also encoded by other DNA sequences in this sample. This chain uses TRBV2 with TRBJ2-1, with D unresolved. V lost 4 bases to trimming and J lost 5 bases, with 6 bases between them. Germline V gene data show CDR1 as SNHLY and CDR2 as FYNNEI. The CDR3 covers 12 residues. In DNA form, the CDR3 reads TGTGCCAGCAGTGTCGCCAACAATGAGCAGTTCTTC. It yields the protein CASSVANNEQFF.

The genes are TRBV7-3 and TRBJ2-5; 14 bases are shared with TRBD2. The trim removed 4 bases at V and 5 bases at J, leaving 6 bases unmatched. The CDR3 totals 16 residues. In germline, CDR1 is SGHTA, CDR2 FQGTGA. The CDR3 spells CASSSGLAGGEETQYF. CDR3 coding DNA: TGTGCCAGCAGCTCTGGACTAGCGGGAGGAGAGGAGACCCAGTACTTC.

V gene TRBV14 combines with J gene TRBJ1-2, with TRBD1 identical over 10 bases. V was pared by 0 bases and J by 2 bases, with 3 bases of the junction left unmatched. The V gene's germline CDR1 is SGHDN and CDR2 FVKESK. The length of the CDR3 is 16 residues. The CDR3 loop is CASSQDPGQGNYGYTF. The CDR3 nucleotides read TGTGCCAGCAGCCAAGATCCGGGACAGGGGAACTATGGCTACACCTTC.

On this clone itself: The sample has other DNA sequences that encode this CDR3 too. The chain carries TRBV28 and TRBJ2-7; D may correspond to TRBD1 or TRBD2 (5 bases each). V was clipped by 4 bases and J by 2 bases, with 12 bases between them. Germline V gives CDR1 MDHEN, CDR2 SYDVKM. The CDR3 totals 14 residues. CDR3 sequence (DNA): TGTGCCAGCAGTTCCCCGGGACGAACCTACGAGCAGTACTTC. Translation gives CASSSPGRTYEQYF.

CDR3 sequence reads: CASSLTGTGILPYGYTF. The CDR3 bases are TGTGCCAGCAGTCTGACCGGGACAGGGATTTTGCCGTATGGCTACACCTTC. The chain combines TRBV27 with TRBJ1-2; 9 bases fit TRBD1. Trimming at V came to 5 bases and at J to 5 bases, leaving 15 bases not matched to a gene. This CDR3 contains 17 residues. The germline gives CDR1 MNHEY, CDR2 SMNVEV (reference sequence).

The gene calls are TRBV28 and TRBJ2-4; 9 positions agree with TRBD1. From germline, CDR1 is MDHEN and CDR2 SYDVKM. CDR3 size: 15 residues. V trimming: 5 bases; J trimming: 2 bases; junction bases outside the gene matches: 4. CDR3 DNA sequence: TGTGCCAGCAGTGTGACAGGGGGGTCCAAAAACATTCAGTACTTC. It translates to CASSVTGGSKNIQYF.

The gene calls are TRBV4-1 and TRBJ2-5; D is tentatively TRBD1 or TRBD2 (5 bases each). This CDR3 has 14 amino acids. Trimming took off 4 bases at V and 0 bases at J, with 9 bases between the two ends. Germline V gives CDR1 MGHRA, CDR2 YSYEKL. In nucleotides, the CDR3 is TGCGCCAGCAGCCCCAGGGAGTACCAAGAGACCCAGTACTTC. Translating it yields CASSPREYQETQYF.

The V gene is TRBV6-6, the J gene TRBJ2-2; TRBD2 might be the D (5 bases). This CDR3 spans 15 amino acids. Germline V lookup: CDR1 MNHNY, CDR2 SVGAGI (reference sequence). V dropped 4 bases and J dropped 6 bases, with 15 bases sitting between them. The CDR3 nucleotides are TGTGCCAGCAGTTCAGTTCGTAAGGGAGCCGGGGAGCTGTTTTTT. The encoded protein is CASSSVRKGAGELFF.

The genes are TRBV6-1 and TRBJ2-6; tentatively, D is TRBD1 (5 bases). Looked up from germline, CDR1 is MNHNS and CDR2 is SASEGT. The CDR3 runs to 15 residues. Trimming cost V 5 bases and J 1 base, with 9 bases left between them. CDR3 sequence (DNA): TGTGCCAGCAGTCTACGACAGTCTGGGGCCAACGTCCTGACTTTC. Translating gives CASSLRQSGANVLTF.

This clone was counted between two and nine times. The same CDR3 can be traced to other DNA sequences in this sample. The CDR3 DNA follows: TGTGCCAGCAGCGCGCAAGTGAACACTGAAGCTTTCTTT. Translated, it gives CASSAQVNTEAFF. The chain joins TRBV7-3 to TRBJ1-1; D gene unclear. Germline loops: CDR1 SGHTA, CDR2 FQGTGA. V lost 5 bases and J lost 0, with 7 bases in between. The CDR3 contains 13 residues.

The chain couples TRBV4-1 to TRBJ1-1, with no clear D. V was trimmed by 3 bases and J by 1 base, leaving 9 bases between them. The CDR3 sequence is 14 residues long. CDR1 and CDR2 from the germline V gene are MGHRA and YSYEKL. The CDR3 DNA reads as TGCGCCAGCAGCCATATCGCTCGGAACACTGAAGCTTTCTTT. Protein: CASSHIARNTEAFF.

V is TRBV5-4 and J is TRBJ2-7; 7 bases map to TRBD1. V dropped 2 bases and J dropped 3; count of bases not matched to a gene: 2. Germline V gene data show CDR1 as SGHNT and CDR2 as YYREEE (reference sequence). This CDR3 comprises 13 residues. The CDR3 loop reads CASSFRDSYEQYF. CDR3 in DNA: TGTGCCAGCAGCTTCCGGGACAGCTACGAGCAGTACTTC. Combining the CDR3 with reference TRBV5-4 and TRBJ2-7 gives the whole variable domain ETGVTQSPTHLIKTRGQQVTLRCSSQSGHNTVSWYQQALGQGPQFIFQYYREEENGRGNFPPRFSGLQFPNYSSELNVNALELDDSALYLCASSFRDSYEQYFGPGTRLTVT.